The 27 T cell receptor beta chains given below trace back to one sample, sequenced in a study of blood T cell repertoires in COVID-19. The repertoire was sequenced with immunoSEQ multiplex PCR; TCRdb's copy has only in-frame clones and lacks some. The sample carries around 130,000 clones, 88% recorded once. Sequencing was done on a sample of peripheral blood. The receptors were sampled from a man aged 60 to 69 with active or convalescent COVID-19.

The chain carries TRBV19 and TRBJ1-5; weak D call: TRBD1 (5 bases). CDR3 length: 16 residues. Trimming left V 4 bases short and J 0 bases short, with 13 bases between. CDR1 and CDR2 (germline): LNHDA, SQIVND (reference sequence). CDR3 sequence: CASSKGGQTSNQPQHF. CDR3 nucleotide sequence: TGTGCCAGTAGTAAGGGAGGACAAACTAGCAATCAGCCCCAGCATTTT.

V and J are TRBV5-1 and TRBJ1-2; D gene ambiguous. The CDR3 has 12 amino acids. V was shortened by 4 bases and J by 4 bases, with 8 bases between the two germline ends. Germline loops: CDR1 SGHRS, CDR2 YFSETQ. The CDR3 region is CASSEDFYGYTF. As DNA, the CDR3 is TGCGCCAGCAGCGAGGACTTCTATGGCTACACCTTC.

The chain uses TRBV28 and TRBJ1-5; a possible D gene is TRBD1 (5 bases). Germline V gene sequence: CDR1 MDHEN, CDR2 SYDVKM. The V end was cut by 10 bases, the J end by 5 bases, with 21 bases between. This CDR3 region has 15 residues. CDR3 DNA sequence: TGTGCCACCTCAAAAGCCAAGGGGATATATCAGCCCCAGCATTTT. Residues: CATSKAKGIYQPQHF.

In DNA, the CDR3 is TGCGCCAGCAGCCAGGGACTTACGGGGGCCTACGAGCAGTACTTC. It encodes CASSQGLTGAYEQYF. V usage is TRBV5-1 and J usage is TRBJ2-7; tentative D call: TRBD2 (6 bases). V was pared by 4 bases and J by 2 bases, with 16 bases between. The CDR3 extends over 15 amino acids. Germline V CDR1 and CDR2: SGHRS, YFSETQ. Using reference TRBV5-1 and TRBJ2-7 for the parts outside the CDR3, the full variable domain is KAGVTQTPRYLIKTRGQQVTLSCSPISGHRSVSWYQQTPGQGLQFLFEYFSETQRNKGNFPGRFSGRQFSNSRSEMNVSTLELGDSALYLCASSQGLTGAYEQYFGPGTRLTVT.

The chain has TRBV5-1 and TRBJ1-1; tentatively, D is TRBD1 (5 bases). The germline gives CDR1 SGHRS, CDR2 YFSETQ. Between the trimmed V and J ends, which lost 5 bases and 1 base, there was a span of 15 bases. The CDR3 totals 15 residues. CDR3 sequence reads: CASRSQGQRNTEAFF. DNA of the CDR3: TGCGCCAGCAGGTCTCAAGGACAACGGAACACTGAAGCTTTCTTT.

CDR3 residues: CASSLGLAGAEQYF. Written as DNA, the CDR3 is TGTGCCAGCAGTTTAGGTCTAGCGGGGGCCGAGCAGTACTTC. The genes are TRBV27 and TRBJ2-7; TRBD2 agrees at 10 bases. V dropped 2 bases and J dropped 6; count of bases not matched to a gene: 4. Germline V lookup: CDR1 MNHEY, CDR2 SMNVEV (reference sequence). This CDR3 contains 14 residues.

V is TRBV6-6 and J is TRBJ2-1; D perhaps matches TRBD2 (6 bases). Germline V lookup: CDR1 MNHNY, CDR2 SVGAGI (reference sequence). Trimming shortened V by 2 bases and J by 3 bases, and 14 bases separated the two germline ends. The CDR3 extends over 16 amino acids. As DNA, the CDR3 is TGTGCCAGCAGTTACGCGGCCAGTAGCGGCTACAATGAGCAGTTCTTC. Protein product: CASSYAASSGYNEQFF.

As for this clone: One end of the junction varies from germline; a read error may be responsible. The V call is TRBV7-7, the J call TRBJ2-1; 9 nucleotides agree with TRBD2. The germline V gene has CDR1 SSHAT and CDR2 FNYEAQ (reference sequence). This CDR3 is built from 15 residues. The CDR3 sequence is CASSPTSGGYNEQFF. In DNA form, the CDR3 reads TGTGCTAGCAGCCCGACTAGCGGAGGGTACAATGAGCAGTTCTTC.

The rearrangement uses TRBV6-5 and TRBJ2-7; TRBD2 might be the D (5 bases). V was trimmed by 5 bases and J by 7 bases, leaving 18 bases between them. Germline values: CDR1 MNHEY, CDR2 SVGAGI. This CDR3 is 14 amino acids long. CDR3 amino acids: CASSLRGPAWEQYF. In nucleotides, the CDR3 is TGTGCCAGCAGTCTCCGGGGTCCGGCTTGGGAGCAGTACTTC.

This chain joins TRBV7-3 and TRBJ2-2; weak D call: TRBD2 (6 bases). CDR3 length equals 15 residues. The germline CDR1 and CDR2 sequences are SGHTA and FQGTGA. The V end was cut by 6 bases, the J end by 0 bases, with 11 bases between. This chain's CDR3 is CASRRLATNTGELFF. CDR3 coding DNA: TGTGCCAGCAGACGGCTAGCGACGAACACCGGGGAGCTGTTTTTT. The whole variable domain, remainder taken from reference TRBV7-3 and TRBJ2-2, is GAGVSQTPSNKVTEKGKYVELRCDPISGHTALYWYRQSLGQGPEFLIYFQGTGAADDSGLPNDRFFAVRPEGSVSTLKIQRTERGDSAVYLCASRRLATNTGELFFGEGSRLTVL.

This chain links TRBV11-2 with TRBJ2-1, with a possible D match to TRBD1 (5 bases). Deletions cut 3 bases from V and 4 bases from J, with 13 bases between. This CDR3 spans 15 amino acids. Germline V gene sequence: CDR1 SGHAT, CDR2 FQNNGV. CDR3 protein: CASSFIDRPYNEQFF. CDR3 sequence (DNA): TGTGCCAGCAGCTTTATAGACAGACCGTACAATGAGCAGTTCTTC.

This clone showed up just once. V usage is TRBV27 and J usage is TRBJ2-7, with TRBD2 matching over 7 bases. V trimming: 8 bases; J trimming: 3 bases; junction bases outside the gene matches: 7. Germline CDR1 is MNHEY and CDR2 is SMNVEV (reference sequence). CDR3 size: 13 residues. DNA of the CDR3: TGTGCCAGCGCAGGGAGGGCCCGCTACGAGCAGTACTTC. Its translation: CASAGRARYEQYF.

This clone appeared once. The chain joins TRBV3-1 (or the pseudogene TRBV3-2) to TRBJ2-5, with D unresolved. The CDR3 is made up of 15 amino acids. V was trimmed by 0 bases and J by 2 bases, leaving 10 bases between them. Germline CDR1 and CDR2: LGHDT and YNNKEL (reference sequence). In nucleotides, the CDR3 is TGTGCCAGCAGCCAAGATCGTGCGAGTCAAGAGACCCAGTACTTC. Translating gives CASSQDRASQETQYF.

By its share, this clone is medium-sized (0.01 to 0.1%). Here the CDR3 reads CASSPGLAGGPGNEQFF. CDR3 coding DNA: TGTGCCAGCAGCCCGGGACTAGCGGGAGGGCCCGGCAATGAGCAGTTCTTC. The chain recombines TRBV4-2 with TRBJ2-1; 16 bases line up with TRBD2. CDR1 is LGHNA and CDR2 is YNFKEQ in the germline V gene. This CDR3 is 17 amino acids long. Germline trimming cut 4 bases from V and 6 bases from J; bases unmatched to any gene: 6.

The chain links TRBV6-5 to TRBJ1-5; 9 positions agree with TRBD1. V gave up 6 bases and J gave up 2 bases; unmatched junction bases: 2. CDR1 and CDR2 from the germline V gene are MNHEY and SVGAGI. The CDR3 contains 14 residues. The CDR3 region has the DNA TGTGCCAGCAGGGGGACAGGGCGCAATCAGCCCCAGCATTTT. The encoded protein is CASRGTGRNQPQHF.

CDR3 region: CASSRGQGALTGELFF. In DNA form, the CDR3 reads TGTGCCAGTAGTAGAGGACAGGGGGCGTTGACCGGGGAGCTGTTTTTT. V and J are TRBV19 and TRBJ2-2, with 11 bases matching TRBD1. In germline, CDR1 is LNHDA, CDR2 SQIVND (reference sequence). The V gene end was trimmed by 4 bases and the J gene end by 5 bases; junction bases not matched to a gene: 6. The CDR3 covers 16 residues.

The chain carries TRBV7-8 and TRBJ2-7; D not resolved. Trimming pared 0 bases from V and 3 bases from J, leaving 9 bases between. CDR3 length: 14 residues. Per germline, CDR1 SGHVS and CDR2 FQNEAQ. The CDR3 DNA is TGTGCCAGCAGCTTAGCCCCGGGTGTCTACGAGCAGTACTTC. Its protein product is CASSLAPGVYEQYF.

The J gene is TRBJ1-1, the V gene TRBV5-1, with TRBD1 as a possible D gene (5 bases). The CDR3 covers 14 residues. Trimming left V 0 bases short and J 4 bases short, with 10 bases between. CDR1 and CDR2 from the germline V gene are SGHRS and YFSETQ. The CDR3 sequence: CASSLGDGATEAFF. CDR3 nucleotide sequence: TGCGCCAGCAGCTTGGGTGATGGGGCCACTGAAGCTTTCTTT.

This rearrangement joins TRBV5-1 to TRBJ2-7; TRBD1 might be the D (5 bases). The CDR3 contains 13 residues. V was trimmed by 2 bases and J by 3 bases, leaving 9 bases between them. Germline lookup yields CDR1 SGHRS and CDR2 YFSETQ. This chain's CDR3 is CASSFPGIYEQYF. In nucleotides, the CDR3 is TGCGCCAGCAGCTTCCCAGGGATCTACGAGCAGTACTTC.

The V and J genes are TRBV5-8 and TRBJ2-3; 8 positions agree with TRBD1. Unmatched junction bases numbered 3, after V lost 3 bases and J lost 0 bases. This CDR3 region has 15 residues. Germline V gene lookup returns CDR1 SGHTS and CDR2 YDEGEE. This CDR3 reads CASSSGQGSTDTQYF. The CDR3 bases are TGTGCCAGCAGCTCAGGACAGGGCAGCACAGATACGCAGTATTTT.

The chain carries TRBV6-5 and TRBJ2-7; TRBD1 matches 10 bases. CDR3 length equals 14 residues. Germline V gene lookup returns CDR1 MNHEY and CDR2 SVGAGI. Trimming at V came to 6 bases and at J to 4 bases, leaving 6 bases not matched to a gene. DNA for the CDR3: TGTGCCAGCAGCCGACAGGGGGCGCGTTACGAGCAGTACTTC. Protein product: CASSRQGARYEQYF.

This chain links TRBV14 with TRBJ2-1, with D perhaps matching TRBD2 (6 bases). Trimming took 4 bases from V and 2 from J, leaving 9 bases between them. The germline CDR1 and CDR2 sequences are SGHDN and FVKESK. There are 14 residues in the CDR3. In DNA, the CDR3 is TGTGCCAGCAGCCTTAGCGGTACCTACAATGAGCAGTTCTTC. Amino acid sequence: CASSLSGTYNEQFF.

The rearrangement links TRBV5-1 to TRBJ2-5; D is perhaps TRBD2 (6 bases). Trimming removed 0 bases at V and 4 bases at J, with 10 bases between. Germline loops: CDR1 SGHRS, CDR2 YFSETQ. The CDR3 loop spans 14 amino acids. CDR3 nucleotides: TGCGCCAGCAGCTTGGGCGGGGTTGGAGAGACCCAGTACTTC. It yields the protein CASSLGGVGETQYF.

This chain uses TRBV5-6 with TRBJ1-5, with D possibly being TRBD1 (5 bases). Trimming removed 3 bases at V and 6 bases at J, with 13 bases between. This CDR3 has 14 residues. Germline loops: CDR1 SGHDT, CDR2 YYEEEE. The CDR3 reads CASSSAGPTQPQHF. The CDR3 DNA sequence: TGTGCCAGCAGCTCCGCGGGGCCGACTCAGCCCCAGCATTTT.

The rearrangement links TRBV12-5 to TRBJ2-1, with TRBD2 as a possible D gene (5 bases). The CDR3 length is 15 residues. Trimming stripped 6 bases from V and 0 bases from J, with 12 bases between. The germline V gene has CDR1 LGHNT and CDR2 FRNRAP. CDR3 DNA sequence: TGTGCTAGTGGGGAGCTGGGGAGCTCCTACAATGAGCAGTTCTTC. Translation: CASGELGSSYNEQFF.

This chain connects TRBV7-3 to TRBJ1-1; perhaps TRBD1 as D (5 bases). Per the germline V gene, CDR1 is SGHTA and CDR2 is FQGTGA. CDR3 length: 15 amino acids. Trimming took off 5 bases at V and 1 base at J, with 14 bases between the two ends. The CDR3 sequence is CASSRGTDRNTEAFF. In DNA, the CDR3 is TGTGCCAGCAGCCGCGGGACCGACAGGAACACTGAAGCTTTCTTT.

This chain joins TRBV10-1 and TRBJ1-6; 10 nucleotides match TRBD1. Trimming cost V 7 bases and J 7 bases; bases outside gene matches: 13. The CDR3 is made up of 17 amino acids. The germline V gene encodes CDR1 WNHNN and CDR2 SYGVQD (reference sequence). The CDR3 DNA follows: TGCGCCAGCACCCTGGGCGTGGACAGGGGGTACAATTCACCCCTCCACTTT. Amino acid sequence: CASTLGVDRGYNSPLHF.